These T cell receptor beta chains were read from a single sample in a study of shared clonotypes between healthy human individuals. The table came from immunoSEQ multiplex PCR; TCRdb's copy has only in-frame clones and leaves some out. The sample holds hundreds of thousands of clones; 90% to 97% are singletons and the top ten take 0.11%. The specimen sequenced was naive CD8+ T cells sorted from blood. The source is a woman in her thirties in good health. Both conserved end residues are part of each CDR3. D genes are given only for firm matches. Expanded clones get a size class; other rows say once, few or many, or leave the size out.

DNA: TGTGCCAGCAGTCAAGGCGGGTCTGGGGCCAACGTCCTGACTTTC
CDR3: CASSQGGSGANVLTF
D: .
size: .
V: TRBV6-1
J: TRBJ2-6

DNA: TGTGCCAGCAGATGGGGGAGGGATGAGCAGTTCTTC
CDR3: CASRWGRDEQFF
D: TRBD2
size: .
V: TRBV28
J: TRBJ2-1

DNA: TGTGCCAGCACAGGACAGGTGGTGTATGGCTACACCTTC
CDR3: CASTGQVVYGYTF
D: TRBD1
size: .
V: TRBV28
J: TRBJ1-2

DNA: TGTGCCAGCAGCGCGGGGGACCTGACCTACGAGCAGTACTTC
CDR3: CASSAGDLTYEQYF
D: .
size: .
V: TRBV9
J: TRBJ2-7

DNA: TGTGCCAGCAGCTTGCGTCAGTCGTACTCCTACGAGCAGTACTTC
CDR3: CASSLRQSYSYEQYF
D: .
size: .
V: TRBV5-5
J: TRBJ2-7

DNA: TGCAGCGGTAATGCCCTGAGGACGAAAGAGACCCAGTACTTC
CDR3: CSGNALRTKETQYF
D: .
size: .
V: TRBV29-1
J: TRBJ2-5

DNA: TGTGCCAGCAGCCCACAGGGGGCGTACGCCGAGCAGTACTTC
CDR3: CASSPQGAYAEQYF
D: TRBD1
size: .
V: TRBV7-9
J: TRBJ2-7

DNA: TGTGCCAGCAGTTTGGTACTAGCGGGAGGCCAGGAGCAGTTCTTC
CDR3: CASSLVLAGGQEQFF
D: TRBD2
size: .
V: TRBV27
J: TRBJ2-1

DNA: TGTGCCAGCAGCCAGGGCGATCAGCCCCAGCATTTT
CDR3: CASSQGDQPQHF
D: .
size: once
V: TRBV7-9
J: TRBJ1-5

DNA: TGTGCCAGCAGTCCATCCAGCGGGCTAGCAGCATACGAGCAGTACTTC
CDR3: CASSPSSGLAAYEQYF
D: .
size: .
V: TRBV27
J: TRBJ2-7

DNA: TGTGCCACCAGCAGGCCTCCTGACGCGGCCCAGTACTTC
CDR3: CATSRPPDAAQYF
D: .
size: .
V: TRBV15
J: TRBJ2-5

DNA: TGTGCCAGCAGTTTATCAGGGTACACTGAAGCTTTCTTT
CDR3: CASSLSGYTEAFF
D: .
size: .
V: TRBV27
J: TRBJ1-1

DNA: TGTGCCAGCAGTTTTTGGGGGAATGAGCAGTTCTTC
CDR3: CASSFWGNEQFF
D: .
size: .
V: TRBV27
J: TRBJ2-1

DNA: TGTGCCAGCAGCGTAGGCCGGGGATCGGACAGGGCCTACAATGAGCAGTTCTTC
CDR3: CASSVGRGSDRAYNEQFF
D: TRBD1
size: .
V: TRBV9
J: TRBJ2-1

DNA: TGTGCCAGTAGTATATGGGACAGTTCGGACAATGAGCAGTTCTTC
CDR3: CASSIWDSSDNEQFF
D: TRBD1
size: .
V: TRBV19
J: TRBJ2-1

DNA: TGTGCCAGCAGTTCTGACCCGGGCGGGGAAGAGACCCAGTACTTC
CDR3: CASSSDPGGEETQYF
D: .
size: .
V: TRBV11-2
J: TRBJ2-5

DNA: TGTGCCAGCACCCTGGGACTAGCGGGAATAGATACGCAGTATTTT
CDR3: CASTLGLAGIDTQYF
D: TRBD2
size: .
V: TRBV6-1
J: TRBJ2-3

DNA: TGTGCCAGCTGCTCGGGAGGAGTAGACGAGCAGTACTTC
CDR3: CASCSGGVDEQYF
D: TRBD2
size: .
V: TRBV2
J: TRBJ2-7

DNA: TGTGCCAGCAGCTTACACAGGGGCAACACCGGGGAGCTGTTTTTT
CDR3: CASSLHRGNTGELFF
D: TRBD1
size: .
V: TRBV7-8
J: TRBJ2-2

DNA: TGTGCCAGTAGTGATTGGGAAGGAGGGGAGCGTGAGACCCAGTACTTC
CDR3: CASSDWEGGERETQYF
D: .
size: .
V: TRBV19
J: TRBJ2-5

DNA: TGCGCCAGCAGCCAAGCAAGGAGCGGGACCTACGAGCAGTACTTC
CDR3: CASSQARSGTYEQYF
D: TRBD2
size: .
V: TRBV4-1
J: TRBJ2-7

DNA: TGTGCCAGCCTATGGAGAGACGGCCCAACGGCTAACTATGGCTACACCTTC
CDR3: CASLWRDGPTANYGYTF
D: .
size: .
V: TRBV28
J: TRBJ1-2

DNA: TGTGCCAGCAGTTTCAGCTACAATGAGCAGTTCTTC
CDR3: CASSFSYNEQFF
D: .
size: .
V: TRBV28
J: TRBJ2-1

DNA: TGTGCCAGCAGTGGACTAGCGGGGAATGAGCAGTTCTTC
CDR3: CASSGLAGNEQFF
D: TRBD2
size: .
V: TRBV6-1
J: TRBJ2-1

DNA: TGTGCCAGCAGTTTTATTGGGGGGGAGGGCACCTACGAGCAGTACTTC
CDR3: CASSFIGGEGTYEQYF
D: TRBD2
size: .
V: TRBV27
J: TRBJ2-7

DNA: TGTGCCAGCAGGTTGGGGGTTGCGGAGACCCAGTACTTC
CDR3: CASRLGVAETQYF
D: .
size: .
V: TRBV27
J: TRBJ2-5

DNA: TGTGCCAGCAGTTTGTCGAACACTGAAGCTTTCTTT
CDR3: CASSLSNTEAFF
D: .
size: .
V: TRBV6-6
J: TRBJ1-1

DNA: TGTGCCAGTAGCCTCCCAGGCACCCCGGAGACCCAGTACTTC
CDR3: CASSLPGTPETQYF
D: .
size: .
V: TRBV19
J: TRBJ2-5

DNA: TGTGCCAGCAGTGTCCCATACTATGGCTACACCTTC
CDR3: CASSVPYYGYTF
D: .
size: few
V: TRBV25-1
J: TRBJ1-2

DNA: TGCGCCAGCAGCTCACGACAGGGAGCCTACTACGAGCAGTACTTC
CDR3: CASSSRQGAYYEQYF
D: TRBD1
size: .
V: TRBV5-1
J: TRBJ2-7

DNA: TGTGCCAGCAGCCCAAGTTACAATGAGCAGTTCTTC
CDR3: CASSPSYNEQFF
D: .
size: .
V: TRBV5-4
J: TRBJ2-1

DNA: TGCGCCAGCAGTGTATCCAGGGGCGGCCAGCCCCAGCATTTT
CDR3: CASSVSRGGQPQHF
D: .
size: .
V: TRBV10-2
J: TRBJ1-5

DNA: TGCGCCAGCAGCCACTCTTTTGGGGGCTCTGGAAACACCATATATTTT
CDR3: CASSHSFGGSGNTIYF
D: .
size: .
V: TRBV4-1
J: TRBJ1-3

DNA: TGTGCCAGTAATAAACCAGGGAGGGTTGGAGGCGGGGAGCTGTTTTTT
CDR3: CASNKPGRVGGGELFF
D: TRBD2
size: .
V: TRBV19
J: TRBJ2-2

DNA: TGTGCCAGCAGCCCCGGGACAGGGTACAATGAGCAGTTCTTC
CDR3: CASSPGTGYNEQFF
D: TRBD1
size: .
V: TRBV13
J: TRBJ2-1

DNA: TGTGCCAGCAGCTTAGAGGTGGCCCTGGGCACAGATACGCAGTATTTT
CDR3: CASSLEVALGTDTQYF
D: .
size: .
V: TRBV7-2
J: TRBJ2-3

DNA: TGCGCCAGCAGCCCTTTGGGACAGCAACCCTACGAGCAGTACTTC
CDR3: CASSPLGQQPYEQYF
D: TRBD1
size: .
V: TRBV4-1
J: TRBJ2-7

DNA: TGTGCCAGCAGTACTCGGACAGGGAGCTATGGCTACACCTTC
CDR3: CASSTRTGSYGYTF
D: TRBD1
size: once
V: TRBV2
J: TRBJ1-2

DNA: TGTGCCAGCAGCGCAGAGGGACTAGCGGGAGTAGGGGAGCAGTACTTC
CDR3: CASSAEGLAGVGEQYF
D: TRBD2
size: .
V: TRBV11-2
J: TRBJ2-5

DNA: TGTGCCAGCAGCAAATGGGGACAGGACTTAAAGGAAAAACTGTTTTTT
CDR3: CASSKWGQDLKEKLFF
D: .
size: .
V: TRBV21-1
J: TRBJ1-4

DNA: TGTGCCAGCAGCCCATTGGGAGCGGGAGGGCTCACCGGGGAGCTGTTTTTT
CDR3: CASSPLGAGGLTGELFF
D: TRBD2
size: .
V: TRBV27
J: TRBJ2-2

DNA: TGTGCCAGCAGCTACTCGTCAGGGGGCATGAAACAAGAGACCCAGTACTTC
CDR3: CASSYSSGGMKQETQYF
D: TRBD1
size: .
V: TRBV7-7
J: TRBJ2-5

DNA: TGTGCCAGCAGCTTAGGGGTCAGTTCCTACGAGCAGTACTTC
CDR3: CASSLGVSSYEQYF
D: .
size: .
V: TRBV7-8
J: TRBJ2-7

DNA: TGTGCCATCCAGGGACAGGCCACAGATACGCAGTATTTT
CDR3: CAIQGQATDTQYF
D: TRBD1
size: once
V: TRBV7-9
J: TRBJ2-3

DNA: TGTGCCAGCTGCTCCCCGGTCCCCTACGAGCAGTACTTC
CDR3: CASCSPVPYEQYF
D: .
size: .
V: TRBV2
J: TRBJ2-7

DNA: TGTGCCAGCAGTGAATTCCGGGACAGGGGGATTTTTCGAGAGACCCAGTACTTC
CDR3: CASSEFRDRGIFRETQYF
D: TRBD1
size: .
V: TRBV6-1
J: TRBJ2-5

DNA: TGTGCCAGCAGCTCACCCTCGGGGGGTCCCGAGCAGTACTTC
CDR3: CASSSPSGGPEQYF
D: TRBD2
size: .
V: TRBV7-9
J: TRBJ2-7

DNA: TGTGCCAGCAGCTTACACCTAGAGGGCAATGAGCAGTTCTTC
CDR3: CASSLHLEGNEQFF
D: .
size: once
V: TRBV7-6
J: TRBJ2-1

DNA: TGTGCCAGCAGCTTGCTAGAGGGTAATGAGCAGTTCTTC
CDR3: CASSLLEGNEQFF
D: .
size: .
V: TRBV5-8
J: TRBJ2-1

DNA: TGTGCCAGCAGTCTCGCTGTTCGGGTTCCCCTCTTT
CDR3: CASSLAVRVPLF
D: .
size: .
V: TRBV28
J: TRBJ1-1

DNA: TGCAGCGTCAAAGGCTCCTACAATGAGCAGTTCTTC
CDR3: CSVKGSYNEQFF
D: .
size: .
V: TRBV29-1
J: TRBJ2-1

DNA: TGTGCCAGCAGTGTGGCGGGGGAGCCCTCTGAAGCTTTCTTT
CDR3: CASSVAGEPSEAFF
D: .
size: .
V: TRBV6-1
J: TRBJ1-1

DNA: TGTGCCTGGAGTTTTGGACAGGGGGTTCGCACTGAAGCTTTCTTT
CDR3: CAWSFGQGVRTEAFF
D: TRBD1
size: .
V: TRBV30
J: TRBJ1-1

DNA: TGTGCCAGCAGTTTTACTAGCGGGGCCTTTGATGAGCAGTTCTTC
CDR3: CASSFTSGAFDEQFF
D: TRBD2
size: .
V: TRBV27
J: TRBJ2-1

DNA: TGTGCCAGCAGCCAAAGATTAGCGGGAGGGTACGAGCAGTACTTC
CDR3: CASSQRLAGGYEQYF
D: TRBD2
size: .
V: TRBV14
J: TRBJ2-7

DNA: TGTGCCAGCAGCTTAGCCCCGGTAGCGGGCATGCCCTACGAGCAGTACTTC
CDR3: CASSLAPVAGMPYEQYF
D: TRBD2
size: .
V: TRBV7-9
J: TRBJ2-7

DNA: TGTGCCAGCAGTGAAACCCCGAGAGGGGAGGACAATGAGCAGTTCTTC
CDR3: CASSETPRGEDNEQFF
D: .
size: .
V: TRBV6-1
J: TRBJ2-1

DNA: TGCGCCAGCAGCTCCTCCGGGATCTCCTACGAGCAGTACTTC
CDR3: CASSSSGISYEQYF
D: .
size: .
V: TRBV5-1
J: TRBJ2-7

DNA: TGTGCCAGCAGCTTAGATCTAAGGTCTAGCGTAACCTACGAGCAGTACTTC
CDR3: CASSLDLRSSVTYEQYF
D: .
size: .
V: TRBV11-2
J: TRBJ2-7